The clone carrying this T cell receptor beta chain came up a few times. The antigen remains unidentified. Using unique molecular identifiers, the investigators prepared the TCRbeta library. One entry per CDR3 protein results from TCRdb running MiXCR on the PCR reads. The top ten clones hold under 7% of a sample with around 16,000 distinct CDR3 sequences, approximately 5.1% of them seen once. The sample originates from a study of T-cell reconstitution after alpha-beta-depleted transplantation in children. Study findings and constraints: Newly generated T cells supplied most T-cell counts and diversity one year post-transplant. Day-60 TCRbeta diversity that was high in some patients was derived from surviving recipient T cells and thymic progenitors. The study reportedly traced alpha-beta T cells about two months after transplant to several hundred expanded graft clones.

The specimen comprised PBMCs, sampled before TCRalphabeta/CD19-depleted stem cell transplant. The sequence was obtained from a boy aged 5 to 17 with acute lymphoblastic leukemia, due to receive a stem cell transplant.

The CDR3 nucleotides are TGCGCCAGCAGCCCAACTGGACAGGTTGGGGGCTACACCTTC. Amino acid sequence: CASSPTGQVGGYTF. The rearrangement uses TRBV5-1 and TRBJ1-2; TRBD1 matches 7 bases. The germline V gene encodes CDR1 SGHRS and CDR2 YFSETQ. CDR3 length: 14 residues. Germline trimming cut 4 bases from V and 8 bases from J; bases unmatched to any gene: 11.